The T cell receptor (beta chain) under discussion was sequenced for a study of early T cells in non-severe SARS-CoV-2 infection. Background on the study: Alpha and beta chains were unpaired, from unsorted whole-blood bulk RNA.

CDR3 length equals 14 residues. Germline V gene lookup returns CDR1 SGHAT and CDR2 FQNNGV. V was clipped by 2 bases and J by 3 bases, with 9 bases between them. Individual cDNA molecules received unique molecular identifiers. TCRdb recomputed calls from the 5' RACE reads with MiXCR, one row per CDR3 protein. The sample holds about 60,000 distinct CDR3 sequences, 20% seen once. This clonotype appeared many times. The chain recombines TRBV11-2 with TRBJ2-3; D possibly corresponds to TRBD2 (5 bases). This sequence originates from an adult who was a healthcare worker with PCR-confirmed SARS-CoV-2 infection or an uninfected control (not recorded which). This material consisted of whole blood, taken at baseline. The DNA of the CDR3 is TGTGCCAGCAGCTTACAGGACTTTACAGATACGCAGTATTTT. It encodes CASSLQDFTDTQYF. Variable domain in full (rest from reference TRBV11-2 and TRBJ2-3): EAGVAQSPRYKIIEKRQSVAFWCNPISGHATLYWYQQILGQGPKLLIQFQNNGVVDDSQLPKDRFSAERLKGVDSTLKIQPAKLEDSAVYLCASSLQDFTDTQYFGPGTRLTVL.